The sequence of this T cell receptor beta chain was determined in a study of blood T cell repertoires in COVID-19. Overall study context: COVID-19 samples collected from the United States, Italy and Spain covered acute and convalescent phases.

Here immunoSEQ multiplex PCR was the method, and the copy in TCRdb shows in-frame clones only, minus some. The table shows some 300,000 clones, with roughly 86% occurring only once. The TCR comes from a woman aged 25-40 years who had recovered from COVID-19. Material: PBMCs or T cells enriched from blood (not recorded which).

As DNA, the CDR3 is TGCGCCAGCAGCAGCAGAGCGGCACACTCCTACGAGCAGTACTTC. It codes for CASSSRAAHSYEQYF. The chain recombines TRBV5-1 with TRBJ2-7; perhaps TRBD2 as D (5 bases). The germline V gene encodes CDR1 SGHRS and CDR2 YFSETQ. The V end lost 4 bases, the J end lost 0 bases, and 14 bases lay between the germline ends. The CDR3 extends over 15 amino acids.